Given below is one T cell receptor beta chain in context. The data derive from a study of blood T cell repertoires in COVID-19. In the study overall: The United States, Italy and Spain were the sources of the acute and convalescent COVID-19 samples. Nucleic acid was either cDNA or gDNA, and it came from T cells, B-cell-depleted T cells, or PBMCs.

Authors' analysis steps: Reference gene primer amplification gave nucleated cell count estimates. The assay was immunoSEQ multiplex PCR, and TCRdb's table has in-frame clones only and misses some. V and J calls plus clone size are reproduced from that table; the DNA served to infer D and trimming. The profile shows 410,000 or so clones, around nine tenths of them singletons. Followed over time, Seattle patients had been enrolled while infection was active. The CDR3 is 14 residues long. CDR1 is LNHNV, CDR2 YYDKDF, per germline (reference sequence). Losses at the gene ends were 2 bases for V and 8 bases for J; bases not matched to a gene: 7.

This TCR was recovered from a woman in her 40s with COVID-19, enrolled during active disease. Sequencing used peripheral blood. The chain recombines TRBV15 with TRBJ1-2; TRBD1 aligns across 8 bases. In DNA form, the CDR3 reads TGTGCCACCAGCAGAATCAACAGGGGGGAAGGCTACACCTTC. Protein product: CATSRINRGEGYTF.